This is a list of T cell receptor beta chains from one sample in a study of beta chain features in type 1 diabetes. Only in-frame clones appear in the TCRdb table, and some are missing; sequencing was by immunoSEQ multiplex PCR. The sample yields about 270,000 clones, roughly 15% seen once. The sample was naive CD4+ T cells from blood. The receptors originated from a middle-aged woman in good health. Each CDR3 is given with its conserved first and last residue. D genes are given only for firm matches. Clone size is given for some rows only: seen once, a few or many times, or a class if the clone is expanded.

NA | TRBJ1-6 | NA | TRBV12-5 | TGTGCTAGTGGTTCGAACCTAGGGGGGGCGAGGAATTCACCCCTCCACTTT | CASGSNLGGARNSPLHF
NA | TRBJ1-1 | NA | TRBV2 | TGTGCCAGCCTTCCGGGCAGGGGTTCCACTGAAGCTTTCTTT | CASLPGRGSTEAFF
few | TRBJ1-5 | NA | TRBV4-2 | TGTGCCAGCAGCCAAGAGGGGGGGTATAGCAATCAGCCCCAGCATTTT | CASSQEGGYSNQPQHF
few | TRBJ2-5 | TRBD2 | TRBV5-4 | TGTGCCAGCAGCGGCGGGGGGGCCGACGAGACCCAGTACTTC | CASSGGGADETQYF
few | TRBJ1-2 | TRBD1 | TRBV4-3 | TGCGCCAGCAGCCAAGGGAGGACAGGAAACTATGGCTACACCTTC | CASSQGRTGNYGYTF
NA | TRBJ1-1 | NA | TRBV19 | TGTGCCAGTAGTTATCCTAACGGGGGGAGAAGAGCTTTCTTT | CASSYPNGGRRAFF
few | TRBJ2-7 | NA | TRBV4-1 | TGCGCCAGCAGCCAGTTCACCACTGCATTCGCGGGGGCCTACTACGAGCAGTACTTC | CASSQFTTAFAGAYYEQYF
NA | TRBJ2-5 | TRBD2 | TRBV18 | TGTGCCAGCTCACCACCCAGCGGGGGGATTGGGGCACTTCAAGAGACCCAGTACTTC | CASSPPSGGIGALQETQYF
NA | TRBJ2-7 | TRBD1 | TRBV5-1 | TGCGCCAGCAGCACCTCCGGGACAGTAAGCTACGAGCAGTACTTC | CASSTSGTVSYEQYF
NA | TRBJ2-6 | NA | TRBV19 | TGTGCCAGTAGTATCACAGGTAGTGGGGCCAACGTCCTGACTTTC | CASSITGSGANVLTF
few | TRBJ2-4 | TRBD2 | TRBV5-4 | TGTGCCAGCAGCTTGGATCTAGCGGTAGCCAAAAACATTCAGTACTTC | CASSLDLAVAKNIQYF
few | TRBJ1-1 | NA | TRBV5-4 | TGTGCCAGCAGCCCGGGTTGGACTCCCGTAGGCACTGAAGCTTTCTTT | CASSPGWTPVGTEAFF
NA | TRBJ2-5 | TRBD2 | TRBV7-2 | TGTGCCAGCAGCCCCGGCGCCCGGGGGGAAGAGACCCAGTACTTC | CASSPGARGEETQYF
few | TRBJ2-7 | TRBD2 | TRBV18 | TGTGCCAGCTCATCTGGGACTAGCGGGCCCTACGAGCAGTACTTC | CASSSGTSGPYEQYF